One sample yielded the 22 T cell receptor beta chains listed below, sequenced in a study of regulatory T cells in long-lasting Graves disease. iRepertoire HTBI primers and Arm-PCR of CDR3 regions built TCR beta libraries. TCRdb used MiXCR to reprocess the multiplex PCR reads, holding one entry per CDR3 protein. The repertoire holds roughly 500,000 distinct CDR3 sequences, with 13% as singletons. The time point denotes: newly diagnosed GD, antithyroid drugs for less than 3 months. Scientists built the TCR library using RNA that was extracted from PBMCs. These data also formed part of another study, on T cells in Graves' hyperthyroidism and ophthalmopathy.

Sequencing used peripheral blood mononuclear cells (PBMCs), obtained at new diagnosis, from a patient treated with antithyroid drugs. These receptors were obtained from a man aged 25 to 40 with Graves disease.

The rearrangement joins TRBV3-1 to TRBJ2-1; 8 bases line up with TRBD1. CDR1 and CDR2 (germline): LGHDT, YNNKEL (reference sequence). The CDR3 length is 17 residues. V lost 2 bases to trimming and J lost 4 bases; unmatched junction nucleotides: 10. The DNA for the CDR3 is TGTGCCAGCAGCCAAAATTCCGGGACAGGCTTTTACAATGAGCAGTTCTTC. Translation gives CASSQNSGTGFYNEQFF.

This clonotype showed up just a few times. This chain uses TRBV5-8 with TRBJ2-7, with TRBD1 identical over 9 bases. Germline trimming cut 0 bases from V and 6 bases from J; bases unmatched to any gene: 7. CDR3 length equals 15 residues. In germline, CDR1 is SGHTS, CDR2 YDEGEE. Here the CDR3 reads CASSLVGTGRAEQYF. CDR3 sequence (DNA): TGTGCCAGCAGCTTGGTTGGGACAGGGAGGGCCGAGCAGTACTTC.

This clonotype was observed many times. This chain uses TRBV30 with TRBJ2-5; D is uncertain. Per the germline V gene, CDR1 is GTSNPN and CDR2 is SVGIG (reference sequence). The V gene lost 4 bases and the J gene lost 0 bases, with 9 bases spanning the gap. The length of the CDR3 is 13 residues. For the CDR3, the DNA is TGTGCCTGGATCGGACGGTACCAAGAGACCCAGTACTTC. Residues: CAWIGRYQETQYF. Using reference TRBV30 and TRBJ2-5 for the parts outside the CDR3, the full variable domain is SQTIHQWPATLVQPVGSPLSLECTVEGTSNPNLYWYRQAAGRGLQLLFYSVGIGQISSEVPQNLSASRPQDRQFILSSKKLLLSDSGFYLCAWIGRYQETQYFGPGTRLLVL.

This clonotype has just a few counts. This chain links TRBV19 with TRBJ2-3, with 10 bases that match TRBD2. After removal of 2 bases from V and 3 bases from J, the junction contained 8 bases not matched to a gene. The CDR3 covers 17 residues. The germline V gene encodes CDR1 LNHDA and CDR2 SQIVND (reference sequence). CDR3 in DNA: TGTGCCAGTAGTATACCCGGGGCTAGCGGGAGAACAGATACGCAGTATTTT. Encoded protein: CASSIPGASGRTDTQYF.

This clonotype was detected many times. The chain joins TRBV3-1 to TRBJ1-1; D perhaps matches TRBD1 (6 bases). With 4 bases removed from V and 4 bases from J, the gap between germline ends came to 13 bases. The length of the CDR3 is 14 residues. The germline CDR1 and CDR2 sequences are LGHDT and YNNKEL (reference sequence). Here the CDR3 DNA reads TGTGCCAGCAGCCTGACAGGCGACGGCACTGAAGCTTTCTTT. Translating it yields CASSLTGDGTEAFF.

In its sample, this clonotype was seen a few times. The rearrangement links TRBV20-1 to TRBJ2-5; perhaps TRBD2 as D (5 bases). V dropped 3 bases and J dropped 1 base, with 12 bases sitting between them. The germline gives CDR1 DFQATT, CDR2 SNEGSKA (reference sequence). The CDR3 loop spans 14 amino acids. The CDR3 sequence: CSARELEAQETQYF. CDR3 coding DNA: TGCAGTGCTAGGGAACTAGAAGCCCAAGAGACCCAGTACTTC.

Many counts were recorded for this clonotype. The V call is TRBV5-1, the J call TRBJ2-7; TRBD2 matches 7 bases. Germline V CDR1 and CDR2: SGHRS, YFSETQ. Trimming cost V 6 bases and J 7 bases; bases outside gene matches: 10. This CDR3 is 13 amino acids long. The CDR3 DNA sequence: TGCGCCAGCAAGACTAGCCCCCAGAGGGAGCAGTACTTC. It codes for CASKTSPQREQYF. The full variable domain, its missing parts supplied by reference TRBV5-1 and TRBJ2-7, is KAGVTQTPRYLIKTRGQQVTLSCSPISGHRSVSWYQQTPGQGLQFLFEYFSETQRNKGNFPGRFSGRQFSNSRSEMNVSTLELGDSALYLCASKTSPQREQYFGPGTRLTVT.

The chain employs TRBV27 and TRBJ2-3; D is perhaps TRBD1 (5 bases). This CDR3 region has 14 residues. The germline V gene encodes CDR1 MNHEY and CDR2 SMNVEV (reference sequence). V lost 5 bases to trimming and J lost 3 bases, with 12 bases between them. CDR3 residues: CASSEWGITDTQYF. CDR3 DNA sequence: TGTGCCAGCAGTGAATGGGGCATTACAGATACGCAGTATTTT.

This clonotype came up many times. The chain's CDR3 is CASSLELGLTDTQYF. Written as DNA, the CDR3 is TGTGCCAGCAGCTTAGAGCTAGGACTTACAGATACGCAGTATTTT. The chain carries TRBV7-9 and TRBJ2-3; a weak D match, TRBD2 (5 bases). This CDR3 spans 15 amino acids. V was trimmed by 1 base and J by 3 bases, leaving 11 bases between them. The germline CDR1 and CDR2 sequences are SEHNR and FQNEAQ (reference sequence).

This clonotype was detected a few times. This chain connects TRBV12-3 or TRBV12-4 to TRBJ2-3; D is perhaps TRBD2 (6 bases). The V gene lost 2 bases and the J gene lost 1 base, with 16 bases spanning the gap. This CDR3 has 17 amino acids. In nucleotides, the CDR3 is TGTGCCAGCAGTTTATACATCTCCTCGGGGGGCACAGATACGCAGTATTTT. Its protein product is CASSLYISSGGTDTQYF.

This clonotype has ten or more counts. V and J are TRBV25-1 and TRBJ2-7, with D perhaps matching TRBD1 (7 bases). Germline V CDR1 and CDR2: MGHDK, SYGVNS. V lost 7 bases and J 2 bases, leaving 15 bases between the germline ends. The CDR3 is 14 amino acids. CDR3 sequence (DNA): TGTGCCAGCAAGGGGGGAGACAGGGCCTACGAGCAGTACTTC. It translates to CASKGGDRAYEQYF.

V gene TRBV20-1 combines with J gene TRBJ2-3; 8 nucleotides line up with TRBD2. The CDR3 has 15 amino acids. Germline V gene sequence: CDR1 DFQATT, CDR2 SNEGSKA (reference sequence). V was pared by 5 bases and J by 2 bases, with 9 bases of the junction left unmatched. CDR3 coding DNA: TGCAGTGCTCCTCTGGGTAGCGGGATCACAGATACGCAGTATTTT. It encodes CSAPLGSGITDTQYF.

J is TRBJ1-2 and V is TRBV12-3 or TRBV12-4, with D maybe TRBD1 (6 bases). The V and J ends lost 6 bases and 8 bases respectively, with 10 bases between them. The CDR3 sequence is 11 residues long. The DNA for the CDR3 is TGTGCCAGCAGACTCAGGGGCGGCTACACCTTC. Encoded protein: CASRLRGGYTF.

To note about this clonotype: With a much larger clone just one base away, this may be a read error. The gene calls are TRBV12-3 or TRBV12-4 and TRBJ2-5; perhaps TRBD1 as D (5 bases). The V gene lost 5 bases and the J gene lost 3 bases, with 16 bases spanning the gap. This CDR3 spans 15 amino acids. The CDR3 region has the DNA TGTGCCAGCAGTGATGGGCAGGGCCTAGAAGAGACCCAGTACTTC. Protein product: CASSDGQGLEETQYF.

A few counts support this clonotype. The V call is TRBV20-1, the J call TRBJ2-5; D not certain. Germline CDR1 and CDR2: DFQATT and SNEGSKA (reference sequence). V was pared by 3 bases and J by 5 bases, with 10 bases between. There are 12 residues in the CDR3. The CDR3 DNA follows: TGCAGTGCTAGTAGGGAAAGGGAGACCCAGTACTTC. Translated, it gives CSASRERETQYF.

The chain couples TRBV30 to TRBJ2-7, with D possibly TRBD2 on 6 matching bases. This CDR3 spans 16 amino acids. The germline V gene encodes CDR1 GTSNPN and CDR2 SVGIG (reference sequence). V gave up 1 base and J gave up 3 bases, with 19 bases separating them. The CDR3 DNA is TGTGCCTGGAGTGCCCTAAGGGGAGGCCGAGGCTACGAGCAGTACTTC. Its translation: CAWSALRGGRGYEQYF.

This clonotype has at least ten counts. CDR3 DNA: TGTGCCATCAACGATCCGGGACACCACCAAGAGACCCAGTACTTC. It codes for CAINDPGHHQETQYF. V is TRBV10-3 and J is TRBJ2-5; tentative D call: TRBD1 (6 bases). The CDR3 has 15 amino acids. Germline-derived CDR1 and CDR2 are ENHRY and SYGVKD. Trimming removed 7 bases from V and 0 bases from J, with 15 bases in between.

This clonotype was picked up one time. A read error is possible here, since a much larger clone lies one base away. The chain recombines TRBV20-1 with TRBJ1-1, with D perhaps matching TRBD1 (5 bases). Deletions cut 0 bases from V and 0 bases from J, with 11 bases between. Looked up from germline, CDR1 is DFQATT and CDR2 is SNEGSKA (reference sequence). The length of the CDR3 is 15 residues. The CDR3, as DNA: TGCAGTGCTAGAGATCTCGGACACCTGAACACTGAAGCTTTCTTT. It specifies CSARDLGHLNTEAFF.

This clonotype was detected a few times. The chain is built from TRBV20-1 and TRBJ2-4; D might be TRBD1 (6 bases). Trimming took off 1 base at V and 3 bases at J, with 19 bases between the two ends. CDR1 is DFQATT, CDR2 SNEGSKA, per germline (reference sequence). The CDR3 contains 17 residues. The CDR3 protein is CSARGRWTVGGKNIQYF. The CDR3 DNA is TGCAGTGCTAGAGGTCGATGGACAGTCGGCGGCAAAAACATTCAGTACTTC.

The J gene is TRBJ1-4, the V gene TRBV19; perhaps TRBD1 as D (5 bases). Per the germline V gene, CDR1 is LNHDA and CDR2 is SQIVND (reference sequence). The CDR3 loop spans 13 amino acids. With 8 bases removed from V and 4 bases from J, the gap between germline ends came to 11 bases. CDR3 DNA sequence: TGTGCCAGTGGCGGGACGGTTAATGAAAAACTGTTTTTT. As protein: CASGGTVNEKLFF.

This clonotype was recorded many times. The chain joins TRBV7-9 to TRBJ2-5; no definite D call. The germline V gene encodes CDR1 SEHNR and CDR2 FQNEAQ (reference sequence). This CDR3 spans 14 amino acids. The V gene lost 3 bases and the J gene lost 2 bases, with 10 bases spanning the gap. In nucleotides, the CDR3 is TGTGCCAGCAGCTTGGCCTCAGTGCAAGAGACCCAGTACTTC. Translation: CASSLASVQETQYF.

This clonotype was detected a few times. The chain combines TRBV14 with TRBJ2-5; D gene unclear. The V end was cut by 4 bases, the J end by 5 bases, with 11 bases between. The CDR3 is 13 residues long. Per germline, CDR1 SGHDN and CDR2 FVKESK. The CDR3 loop is CASSPTLVETQYF. Here the CDR3 DNA reads TGTGCCAGCAGCCCCACCCTGGTGGAGACCCAGTACTTC.